Listed below are T cell receptor beta chains from one sample, sequenced in a study of blood T cell repertoires in COVID-19. Measured with immunoSEQ multiplex PCR; TCRdb has only the in-frame clones, and not every one. The data contain fewer than 350,000 clones, 88% of them seen just once; the ten biggest clones take up under 2.5%. The material sequenced was PBMCs or T cells enriched from blood (not recorded which). These TCRs come from a woman aged 55-70 years in a cohort exposed to, infected with or recovered from COVID-19 (not recorded which). Both conserved end residues are part of each CDR3. The D gene is left open where the match is weak. Only some rows state a clone size, as once, few, many or a class for expanded clones.

>NA|TRBD1|TRBJ2-2|TRBV9
TGTGCCAGCAGCAGACAGGGGTCCGGGGAGCTGTTTTTT
CASSRQGSGELFF
>NA|TRBD1|TRBJ1-2|TRBV29-1
TGCAGCGCCTGGGACAGGGGGGACTATGGCTACACCTTC
CSAWDRGDYGYTF
>NA|TRBD2|TRBJ2-7|TRBV11-2
TGTGCCAGCAGCCCCGGGACTAGCGGATTCTACGAGCAGTACTTC
CASSPGTSGFYEQYF
>NA|NA|TRBJ2-2|TRBV28
TGTGCCAGCAGTTTATCCCGCGGAGTTGGCGGGGAGCTGTTTTTT
CASSLSRGVGGELFF
>NA|NA|TRBJ1-2|TRBV30
TGTGCCTGGGGAGCGGGCTATGGCTACACCTTC
CAWGAGYGYTF
>NA|NA|TRBJ2-7|TRBV20-1
TGCAGTGCTAGTTATATTTCCTACGAGCAGTACTTC
CSASYISYEQYF
>NA|NA|TRBJ2-5|TRBV4-1
TGCGCCAGCAGCCAAGGACAGCAAGAGACCCAGTACTTC
CASSQGQQETQYF
>NA|NA|TRBJ2-1|TRBV11-3
TGTGCCAGCAGCTTAGAAAGCCCGGGTGAGCAGTTCTTC
CASSLESPGEQFF
>NA|TRBD1|TRBJ1-4|TRBV5-1
TGCGCCAGCAGCTTGGGGGGGACAGGGGCCGTGTCGGAAAAACTGTTTTTT
CASSLGGTGAVSEKLFF
>NA|NA|TRBJ1-2|TRBV7-9
TGTGCCAGCAGTCGGGGGGCAGATGGCTACACCTTC
CASSRGADGYTF
>NA|NA|TRBJ1-6|TRBV15
TGTGCCACCAGCAGAGATCTAGGGGGCTATAATTCACCCCTCCACTTT
CATSRDLGGYNSPLHF
>NA|NA|TRBJ2-3|TRBV21-1
TGTGCCGGTGGACTAGCGGGCACAGATACGCAGTATTTT
CAGGLAGTDTQYF
>NA|NA|TRBJ2-3|TRBV18
TGTGCCAGCTCACCACCGCTCGGAGGACCTGACACAGATACGCAGTATTTT
CASSPPLGGPDTDTQYF
>NA|TRBD1|TRBJ2-7|TRBV7-2
TGTGCCAGCAGCTTAGCGGACAGGGCCTCCTACGAGCAGTACTTC
CASSLADRASYEQYF
>NA|TRBD1|TRBJ2-1|TRBV24-1
TGTGCCACCACCACAGGGGGCGCTTACAATGAGCAGTTCTTC
CATTTGGAYNEQFF
>NA|NA|TRBJ2-1|TRBV7-6
TGTGCCAGCAGCTTAGCAGCCGGGGGCTCCTACAATGAGCAGTTCTTC
CASSLAAGGSYNEQFF
>NA|TRBD1|TRBJ1-1|TRBV5-1
TGCGCCAGCAGCGCCCCGGGACAGGGAGCTTTCTTT
CASSAPGQGAFF
>NA|TRBD2|TRBJ2-1|TRBV19
TGTGCCAGTAGTATCCCAGCGGGAGGAAGTAATGAGCAGTTCTTC
CASSIPAGGSNEQFF
>once|TRBD2|TRBJ2-1|TRBV11-2
TGTGCCAGCAGCTTAGGACTAGCGACCTTGAATGAGCAGTTCTTC
CASSLGLATLNEQFF
>NA|NA|TRBJ2-1|TRBV21-1
TGTGCCAGTCCGACTAGCGGGAGGGGTCATGAGCAGTTCTTC
CASPTSGRGHEQFF
>NA|TRBD2|TRBJ2-7|TRBV4-1
TGCGCCAGCAGCCGGGGACAGGGCCCCACTAGCGGGAGGTACGAGCAGTACTTC
CASSRGQGPTSGRYEQYF
>few|TRBD1|TRBJ1-2|TRBV7-9
TGTGCCAGCAGCCAGACAGGGGATGGCTACACCTTC
CASSQTGDGYTF
>NA|TRBD1|TRBJ1-1|TRBV23-1
TGCGCCAGCAGTCAGAACAGGGGGCAGGGGATTGGGGAAACTGAAGCTTTCTTT
CASSQNRGQGIGETEAFF
>NA|NA|TRBJ2-7|TRBV2
TGTGCCAGCGCCCTAGTGTACGAGCAGTACTTC
CASALVYEQYF
>once|NA|TRBJ1-3|TRBV3-1/TRBV3-2
TGTGCCAGCAGCCCTCCGCCCCCTTTCGGAGGCTCTGGAAACACCATATATTTT
CASSPPPPFGGSGNTIYF
>NA|NA|TRBJ1-2|TRBV9
TGTGCCAGCAGCGCCGACGACCGCGCGGCCGACTATGGCTACACCTTC
CASSADDRAADYGYTF
>few|NA|TRBJ2-3|TRBV28
TGTGCCAGCAGTTTAACCTGGGCAGGGGTGGATACGCAGTATTTT
CASSLTWAGVDTQYF